These 23 T cell receptor beta chains came from one sample sequenced in a study of blood T cell repertoires in COVID-19. Assay used: immunoSEQ multiplex PCR; TCRdb lists only in-frame clones, some missing. The sample comprises over 35,000 clones, around 93% of which are singletons, and about 15% rests with the top ten. The sample consisted of peripheral blood. These receptor sequences come from a woman aged 25 to 39 in a cohort sampled during active COVID-19.

The genes are TRBV1 and TRBJ2-1; the table names TRBD2, a call not compared with the DNA. TRBV1 is an annotated pseudogene. CDR3 length: 17 residues. CDR3 coding DNA: TGCACCAGCAGCCACGAGAATAGCGGGAGGGCCAAGAATGAGCAGTTCTTC. It translates to CTSSHENSGRAKNEQFF.

The rearrangement links TRBV4-1 to TRBJ2-3, with 9 positions matching TRBD2. Germline assignment: CDR1 MGHRA and CDR2 YSYEKL. V lost 0 bases to trimming and J lost 0 bases; unmatched junction nucleotides: 7. CDR3 length: 18 amino acids. The CDR3 sequence is CASSQDWGSGGSTDTQYF. CDR3 in DNA: TGCGCCAGCAGCCAAGACTGGGGTAGCGGGGGAAGCACAGATACGCAGTATTTT.

This clone came up once. The same CDR3 arises from other DNA sequences in this sample as well. The V call is TRBV24-1, the J call TRBJ1-1, with D possibly TRBD1 on 5 matching bases. Germline V gene lookup returns CDR1 KGHDR and CDR2 SFDVKD. The CDR3 contains 13 residues. V gave up 0 bases and J gave up 5 bases, with 6 bases separating them. CDR3 DNA sequence: TGTGCCACCAGTGATTTGCGGGGGACTGAAGCTTTCTTT. The encoded protein is CATSDLRGTEAFF.

The genes are TRBV9 and TRBJ2-4; D may be TRBD2 (6 bases). Trimming cost V 4 bases and J 5 bases, with 22 bases left between them. In germline, CDR1 is SGDLS, CDR2 YYNGEE. The CDR3 contains 17 residues. As DNA, the CDR3 is TGTGCCAGCAGCCCCAATGCGGGCGGGACGGCCCAAAACATTCAGTACTTC. Translation: CASSPNAGGTAQNIQYF.

The J gene is TRBJ2-2, the V gene TRBV10-3; TRBD2 matches 14 bases. The CDR3 extends over 16 amino acids. V gave up 8 bases and J gave up 0 bases; unmatched junction bases: 2. Per germline, CDR1 ENHRY and CDR2 SYGVKD. The CDR3 spells CAIGGLAGANTGELFF. The CDR3 DNA sequence: TGTGCCATCGGGGGACTAGCGGGGGCGAACACCGGGGAGCTGTTTTTT.

This chain joins TRBV27 and TRBJ2-6; the match to TRBD1 covers 8 bases. The CDR3 length is 15 residues. The germline V gene has CDR1 MNHEY and CDR2 SMNVEV (reference sequence). Trimming removed 3 bases from V and 4 bases from J; junction bases left unmatched: 2. CDR3 nucleotide sequence: TGTGCCAGCAGTTTCAGGGGGCCAGGGGCCAACGTCCTGACTTTC. It is translated as CASSFRGPGANVLTF.

In the case of this clone: An end of the junction does not agree with germline; a read error may underlie this. The chain employs TRBV11-2 and TRBJ2-1, with 11 bases lining up with TRBD1. The CDR3 length is 16 residues. The V gene's germline CDR1 is SGHAT and CDR2 FQNNGV. The CDR3: CASSSRTGGSSNEQFF. The CDR3 region has the DNA TGTGCCAGCAGCTCCCGGACAGGGGGCTCCTCCAATGAGCAGTTCTTC.

This chain uses TRBV28 with TRBJ1-5; possible D gene TRBD1, 6 bases. Per the germline V gene, CDR1 is MDHEN and CDR2 is SYDVKM. Trimming pared 1 base from V and 6 bases from J, leaving 13 bases between. This CDR3 is 15 amino acids long. The CDR3 DNA is TGTGCCAGCAGTTTATTCGGGGGGCGCGGTCAGCCCCAGCATTTT. This encodes CASSLFGGRGQPQHF.

The chain employs TRBV24-1 and TRBJ2-1; D perhaps matches TRBD2 (5 bases). Deletions cut 5 bases from V and 6 bases from J, with 16 bases between. The CDR3 loop spans 15 amino acids. Germline assignment: CDR1 KGHDR and CDR2 SFDVKD. The CDR3 region has the DNA TGTGCCACCAGTGCCCGCTCGGGGAATGGCAATGAGCAGTTCTTC. This gives the protein CATSARSGNGNEQFF.

The CDR3 region is CASSYDRGLAKNIQYF. The DNA for the CDR3 is TGTGCCAGCAGTTACGACAGGGGGCTAGCCAAAAACATTCAGTACTTC. V is TRBV28 and J is TRBJ2-4; 10 nucleotides match TRBD1. The CDR3 loop spans 16 amino acids. Germline loops: CDR1 MDHEN, CDR2 SYDVKM. The junction had 3 bases not matched to a gene; V was cut back by 4 bases and J by 0 bases. The complete variable domain, with remaining parts taken from reference TRBV28 and TRBJ2-4, reads DVKVTQSSRYLVKRTGEKVFLECVQDMDHENMFWYRQDPGLGLRLIYFSYDVKMKEKGDIPEGYSVSREKKERFSLILESASTNQTSMYLCASSYDRGLAKNIQYFGAGTRLSVL.

The CDR3 here is CSGLTNSGNTIYF. The CDR3 nucleotides are TGCAGCGGCCTCACAAACTCTGGAAACACCATATATTTT. V gene TRBV29-1 combines with J gene TRBJ1-3; no definite D call. V lost 7 bases and J lost 0, with 10 bases in between. The CDR3 has 13 residues. The germline V gene has CDR1 SQVTM and CDR2 ANQGSEA.

V usage is TRBV9 and J usage is TRBJ1-4; TRBD1 is a possible D gene (5 bases). The CDR3 contains 14 residues. The germline CDR1 and CDR2 sequences are SGDLS and YYNGEE. V was pared by 3 bases and J by 7 bases, with 13 bases between. CDR3 coding DNA: TGTGCCAGCAGCGCGACAGCCCATGGTGAAAAACTGTTTTTT. It encodes CASSATAHGEKLFF.

The rearrangement uses TRBV3-1 (or the pseudogene TRBV3-2) and TRBJ1-2; 8 nucleotides agree with TRBD1. The CDR3 is 14 amino acids. Germline lookup yields CDR1 LGHDT and CDR2 YNNKEL (reference sequence). V trimming: 5 bases; J trimming: 6 bases; junction bases outside the gene matches: 8. CDR3 protein: CASSGPDRADGYTF. CDR3 coding DNA: TGTGCCAGCAGCGGACCGGACAGGGCGGATGGCTACACCTTC.

This chain connects TRBV11-3 to TRBJ2-4; TRBD2 matches 9 bases. The germline V gene encodes CDR1 SGHNT and CDR2 YENEEA. V gave up 2 bases and J gave up 8 bases; unmatched junction bases: 4. CDR3 length: 14 residues. The CDR3 coding sequence is TGTGCCAGCAGCTTATCGACTAGCGGTGACATTCAGTACTTC. This encodes CASSLSTSGDIQYF.

The chain has TRBV6-5 and TRBJ2-7; 11 bases map to TRBD2. The CDR3 totals 15 residues. The V and J ends lost 6 bases and 1 base, in that order; junction bases with no gene match: 5. Per germline, CDR1 MNHEY and CDR2 SVGAGI. The CDR3 spells CASRTGTSGSYEQYF. The DNA of the CDR3 is TGTGCCAGCAGGACCGGGACTAGCGGATCCTACGAGCAGTACTTC.

This chain links TRBV11-2 with TRBJ2-5; D may be TRBD2 (6 bases). The germline V gene has CDR1 SGHAT and CDR2 FQNNGV. The CDR3 has 12 amino acids. V gave up 10 bases and J gave up 7 bases, with 16 bases separating them. The CDR3 reads CATGDHGGTQYF. The CDR3 DNA reads as TGTGCCACCGGCGACCACGGGGGGACCCAGTACTTC.

This clone was observed a single time. The V and J genes are TRBV19 and TRBJ2-5; D unresolved. V gave up 3 bases and J gave up 2 bases, with 7 bases separating them. The CDR3 has 13 amino acids. Germline CDR1 reads LNHDA; CDR2 reads SQIVND (reference sequence). The CDR3 DNA sequence: TGTGCCAGTAGTATGAGAGCTCAAGAGACCCAGTACTTC. It is translated as CASSMRAQETQYF.

The rearrangement links TRBV4-2 to TRBJ2-7; 7 bases fit TRBD1. V lost 2 bases, J lost 2 bases, and 6 bases stayed unmatched. Germline V CDR1 and CDR2: LGHNA, YNFKEQ. The CDR3 is 15 amino acids. DNA of the CDR3: TGTGCCAGCAGCCAAAATCAGGGGGACCCCTACGAGCAGTACTTC. The encoded protein is CASSQNQGDPYEQYF.

The rearrangement uses TRBV11-3 and TRBJ2-7, with a weak D call TRBD2 (5 bases). The germline gives CDR1 SGHNT, CDR2 YENEEA. The V end lost 5 bases, the J end lost 6 bases, and 11 bases lay between the germline ends. This CDR3 has 12 residues. In DNA form, the CDR3 reads TGTGCCAGCAGCAGGGCCGGGGTCGAGCAGTACTTC. It codes for CASSRAGVEQYF.

J is TRBJ2-3 and V is TRBV27; 10 positions match TRBD2. V dropped 4 bases and J dropped 0; count of bases not matched to a gene: 10. The CDR3 extends over 18 amino acids. Germline CDR1 reads MNHEY; CDR2 reads SMNVEV (reference sequence). The CDR3 reads CASSSPWTSGSSTDTQYF. CDR3 coding DNA: TGTGCCAGCAGTTCCCCGTGGACTAGCGGCTCTAGCACAGATACGCAGTATTTT.

The rearrangement links TRBV6-1 to TRBJ1-2, with D perhaps TRBD1 (5 bases). CDR3 length: 14 amino acids. CDR1 is MNHNS, CDR2 SASEGT, per germline. Trimming shortened V by 0 bases and J by 7 bases, and 12 bases separated the two germline ends. CDR3 sequence reads: CASSEAQQVGGYTF. Here the CDR3 DNA reads TGTGCCAGCAGTGAAGCCCAACAGGTCGGTGGCTACACCTTC.

V usage is TRBV15 and J usage is TRBJ1-2, with 9 bases fitting TRBD1. V shed 1 base and J 5 bases; nucleotides not matched to a gene: 8. The CDR3 consists of 16 residues. Germline V gene data show CDR1 as LNHNV and CDR2 as YYDKDF (reference sequence). CDR3 sequence reads: CATSRVQGQGRYGYTF. DNA for the CDR3: TGTGCCACCAGCAGAGTCCAAGGACAGGGGCGGTATGGCTACACCTTC.

This chain links TRBV6-6 with TRBJ1-5; perhaps TRBD1 as D (5 bases). CDR1 and CDR2 (germline): MNHNY, SVGAGI (reference sequence). Trimming took 6 bases from V and 2 from J, leaving 8 bases between them. The CDR3 loop spans 13 amino acids. The CDR3 DNA reads as TGTGCCAGCAGGTTCAGGGGCAATCAGCCCCAGCATTTT. Amino acid sequence: CASRFRGNQPQHF.